This T cell receptor (beta chain) was obtained from a study of shared clonotypes between healthy human individuals. TCRdb keeps only in-frame clones here, not all; method: immunoSEQ multiplex PCR. The sample yields roughly 300,000 clones, less than 75% seen once. Donors comprised healthy HIV-negative adults lacking recent acute infections or vaccinations. The CDR3 is made up of 18 amino acids. V shed 4 bases and J 3 bases; nucleotides not matched to a gene: 18. The germline gives CDR1 SGDLS, CDR2 YYNGEE. V usage is TRBV9 and J usage is TRBJ2-5; 7 bases fit TRBD2. Material: memory CD4+ T cells sorted from blood. Subset indicated: CD45RA-negative fraction. The source is a man aged 30-40 years in good health. In DNA, the CDR3 is TGTGCCAGCAGCCCCAGTCGGGCGGGAGCAGGACTTGAAGAGACCCAGTACTTC. This sequence encodes CASSPSRAGAGLEETQYF. Full variable domain (outside the CDR3, taken from reference TRBV9 and TRBJ2-5): DSGVTQTPKHLITATGQRVTLRCSPRSGDLSVYWYQQSLDQGLQFLIQYYNGEERAKGNILERFSAQQFPDLHSELNLSSLELGDSALYFCASSPSRAGAGLEETQYFGPGTRLLVL.